This T cell receptor beta chain stems from a study of T cell responses to AZD1222 COVID-19 vaccine (dated by TCRdb to the early 2020s). With regard to the full study: AZD1222 recipients whose second dose came at about 4 weeks and those whose second dose came at about 12 weeks were combined into one group, since spike-specific TCR depth and breadth did not differ between the two schedules. TCR sequencing covered over 230 trial participants: 200 to 210 given two doses of AZD1222 and 26 given two doses of MenACWY control vaccine. Trial participants were enrolled by age into 18-55, 56-69 and 70-plus year subgroups, with around 150, 28 and 57 TCR-sequenced participants respectively.

Results and caveats for the whole study, not just this receptor: Reportedly, almost half of the unique spike-specific TCRs recognized epitopes lying outside the regions that are mutated in the B.1.351 and B.1.1.7 variants. Only 5 to 7 AZD1222 recipients were SARS-CoV-2 seropositive at baseline, limiting conclusions about previously exposed vaccinees. Participants were mostly white British, with more females than males. The authors suggested clonal diversity may have been underestimated. The 56-69-year group was small, and its depth increase did not reach significance, likely because of low power. Spike-specific TCR breadth and depth rose significantly after two AZD1222 doses compared with day 0 and with MenACWY recipients. Because no day 14 peak-response samples were available, repertoires were characterized only after the peak T cell response. The vaccine-associated CD4 TCRs covered the entire spike protein, and the dominant responses fell in regions 160-218 and 743-854.

In regard to this clone: Its antigen is not yet known. Base quality data are lacking; no much larger clone is found one base away.

The CDR3 regions of human TCRbeta chains were analyzed by immunosequencing. Under the source paper's analysis protocol: TCRs in the repertoires were compared against a reference library of SARS-CoV-2-specific TCRs that had been generated with the MIRA antigen-specificity platform. Breadth meant the fraction of unique TCRs that were SARS-CoV-2-associated, whereas depth meant the fraction of total T cells that were SARS-CoV-2-associated. Using the MIRA data, each spike-specific TCR was assigned both to the spike region to which the TCR was reactive and to a CD4 or CD8 class. Log10-transformed breadth and depth values were compared by one-way ANOVA with Sidak's multiple comparisons tests. Imported from immuneACCESS, the table was reduced by TCRdb to in-frame sequences with V and J called. These copies leave out some clones; in studies compared against another copy, an unresolved V gene accounts for under half, and the cause of the remainder is not known. V and J calls and clone size follow that table, whereas D and trimming were derived from the DNA. A total of about 120,000 clones appear in this sample, approximately 87% of them only once. Together, the top ten hold over 3% of the sample.

The CDR3 sequence holds 15 residues, the cysteine and phenylalanine included. Here the CDR3 DNA is all that survives: 45 bases in frame from base 1. Here V drops 7 bases and J drops 1 base, and the junction holds 5 bases not matched to any gene. Taken from the germline V gene, the CDR1 and CDR2 loops are MNHEY and SVGAGI. The label giving this sample's time point can be read as: baseline before first vaccination. Samples from vaccinated people were obtained from the UK trials COV001 and COV002, which included a single-blind randomized controlled phase 2/3 trial of AZD1222 (ChAdOx1 nCoV-19) in healthy adults. For TCRbeta chain sequencing, PBMC samples were collected from trial participants at day 0 and at day 28 after the second dose.

The starting material was peripheral blood, obtained on day 0 of AZD1222 vaccination. The chain is assembled from TRBV6-5 and TRBJ1-5; a stretch of 9 junction bases matches TRBD1. The sequence derives from an adult in good health. In nucleotides, the sequence is TGTGCCAGCAAGATACAGGGGGCAAGCAATCAGCCCCAGCATTTT. Translated, this gives CASKIQGASNQPQHF.